This T cell receptor beta chain was profiled in a study of Ad26.COV2.S vaccination and SARS-CoV-2 variants. Treatment specified: approximately 18 received Ad26.COV2.S at low or high dose, single or two shots; 5 received placebo; per-sample allocation not given. Samples came from day 63 after the first vaccine or placebo injection. Repertoires were generated with immunoSEQ multiplex PCR, while TCRdb's copy carries only in-frame clones and drops some. This table holds approximately 300,000 clones, approximately 86% found once. The starting material was peripheral blood, obtained in a trial of Ad26.COV2.S vaccine versus placebo. This receptor was identified in a person between 18 and 60 years old who received the Ad26.COV2.S COVID-19 vaccine or a placebo.

CDR3 protein: CASSLTAGVNTEAFF. In DNA, the CDR3 is TGTGCCAGCAGCTTGACCGCGGGGGTGAACACTGAAGCTTTCTTT. The chain carries TRBV5-4 and TRBJ1-1, with a possible D match to TRBD1 (5 bases). From germline, CDR1 is SGHNT and CDR2 YYREEE (reference sequence). This CDR3 spans 15 amino acids. V dropped 1 base and J dropped 0 bases, with 10 bases sitting between them.